Each of the 12 T cell receptor beta chains below was sequenced from the same sample in a study of beta chain features in type 1 diabetes. cDNA synthesis used the whole RNA isolate, giving expressed TCRB sequences. Method: immunoSEQ multiplex PCR; TCRdb's copy keeps in-frame clones and lacks some. The sample has 400,000 to 600,000 clones; roughly 31% are singletons. Sequencing was performed on naive CD4+ T cells from blood. The receptors derive from a young man in good health.

The chain uses TRBV7-2 and TRBJ2-5, with 10 bases identical to TRBD2. Germline V gene sequence: CDR1 SGHTA, CDR2 FQGNSA. The CDR3 extends over 15 amino acids. V gave up 4 bases and J gave up 2 bases; unmatched junction bases: 4. The CDR3 bases are TGTGCCAGCAGCTGGCGGACTAGCGGTCAAGAGACCCAGTACTTC. Encoded protein: CASSWRTSGQETQYF.

This sequence joins TRBV9 and TRBJ1-1; D remains unclear. V gave up 3 bases and J gave up 7 bases, with 19 bases separating them. CDR3 length: 15 residues. The germline V gene encodes CDR1 SGDLS and CDR2 YYNGEE. DNA of the CDR3: TGTGCCAGCAGCGACCAAACAGAAATTCAGAGTGAAGCTTTCTTT. Translation gives CASSDQTEIQSEAFF.

The genes are TRBV14 and TRBJ2-7; D is possibly TRBD1 (5 bases). Trimming removed 3 bases at V and 7 bases at J, with 10 bases between. Per the germline V gene, CDR1 is SGHDN and CDR2 is FVKESK. CDR3 length: 12 residues. The CDR3 is CASSQGLWEQYF. The CDR3 DNA sequence: TGTGCCAGCAGCCAGGGGCTTTGGGAGCAGTACTTC. The full variable domain, rest sourced from reference TRBV14 and TRBJ2-7, is EAGVTQFPSHSVIEKGQTVTLRCDPISGHDNLYWYRRVMGKEIKFLLHFVKESKQDESGMPNNRFLAERTGGTYSTLKVQPAELEDSGVYFCASSQGLWEQYFGPGTRLTVT.

This clone was observed a few times. V gene TRBV5-1 combines with J gene TRBJ2-7; TRBD1 matches at 8 bases. Germline V gene data show CDR1 as SGHRS and CDR2 as YFSETQ. V dropped 4 bases and J dropped 5; count of bases not matched to a gene: 11. This CDR3 contains 15 residues. The CDR3 protein is CASSLPFSGGNEQYF. In nucleotides, the CDR3 is TGCGCCAGCAGCCTACCCTTTTCAGGGGGCAACGAGCAGTACTTC.

The rearrangement links TRBV5-6 to TRBJ1-1, with 9 positions matching TRBD1. This CDR3 contains 17 residues. Germline V gene lookup returns CDR1 SGHDT and CDR2 YYEEEE. The trim removed 2 bases at V and 0 bases at J, leaving 8 bases unmatched. This CDR3 is CASSLTYGTGMNTEAFF. The CDR3 DNA follows: TGTGCCAGCAGCTTAACGTATGGGACAGGGATGAACACTGAAGCTTTCTTT.

The chain couples TRBV18 to TRBJ2-5; tentatively, D is TRBD1 or TRBD2 (6 bases each). V lost 4 bases and J lost 4, with 13 bases in between. In germline, CDR1 is KGHSH, CDR2 LQKENI. This CDR3 has 14 amino acids. The CDR3, as DNA: TGTGCCAGCTCACTCCAGGGGAGGAGAGAGACCCAGTACTTC. Translation: CASSLQGRRETQYF.

This clone turned up a few times. The V and J genes are TRBV4-2 and TRBJ2-7; 14 bases fit TRBD2. Per the germline V gene, CDR1 is LGHNA and CDR2 is YNFKEQ. Trimming at V came to 3 bases and at J to 5 bases, leaving 3 bases not matched to a gene. The CDR3 has 15 amino acids. DNA of the CDR3: TGTGCCAGCAGCCAGGAGACTAGCGGGAGGGACGAGCAGTACTTC. It encodes CASSQETSGRDEQYF.

The chain couples TRBV6-5 to TRBJ2-1, with 13 bases identical to TRBD2. The CDR3 spans 14 residues. Germline V gives CDR1 MNHEY, CDR2 SVGAGI. V was clipped by 6 bases and J by 8 bases; unmatched bases: 4. CDR3 protein: CASRLAGGRDEQFF. The CDR3 DNA sequence: TGTGCCAGCAGACTAGCGGGAGGGCGGGATGAGCAGTTCTTC.

The chain uses TRBV28 and TRBJ2-1; D remains ambiguous. Trimming shortened V by 2 bases and J by 10 bases, and 9 bases separated the two germline ends. CDR3 length: 12 residues. Per germline, CDR1 MDHEN and CDR2 SYDVKM. CDR3 DNA: TGTGCCAGCAGTTTAATCCTGAGCGAGCAGTTCTTC. This translates into CASSLILSEQFF.

The CDR3 bases are TGTGCCAGCAGTGAAGTAGGGGGCCAAGAGACCCAGTACTTC. Translating gives CASSEVGGQETQYF. This rearrangement joins TRBV2 to TRBJ2-5, with a tentative D call TRBD1 (6 bases). This CDR3 contains 14 residues. V lost 1 base, J lost 1 base, and 7 bases lay in between. Germline assignment: CDR1 SNHLY and CDR2 FYNNEI.

This chain joins TRBV10-3 and TRBJ2-5; TRBD1 agrees at 7 bases. This CDR3 comprises 15 residues. The germline V gene has CDR1 ENHRY and CDR2 SYGVKD. The ends lost 4 bases at V and 0 bases at J; junction bases unmatched: 5. The CDR3 region has the DNA TGTGCCATCAGTGGCCAGGGGGTGAACCAAGAGACCCAGTACTTC. It codes for CAISGQGVNQETQYF.

This clone was detected only a few times. The J gene is TRBJ2-1, the V gene TRBV25-1, with D perhaps TRBD1 or TRBD2 (5 bases each). The CDR3 totals 15 residues. V was clipped by 3 bases and J by 1 base, with 10 bases between them. CDR1 and CDR2 from the germline V gene are MGHDK and SYGVNS. CDR3 coding DNA: TGTGCCAGCAGTGACTCTTGGGGGTCCTACAATGAGCAGTTCTTC. This gives the protein CASSDSWGSYNEQFF.